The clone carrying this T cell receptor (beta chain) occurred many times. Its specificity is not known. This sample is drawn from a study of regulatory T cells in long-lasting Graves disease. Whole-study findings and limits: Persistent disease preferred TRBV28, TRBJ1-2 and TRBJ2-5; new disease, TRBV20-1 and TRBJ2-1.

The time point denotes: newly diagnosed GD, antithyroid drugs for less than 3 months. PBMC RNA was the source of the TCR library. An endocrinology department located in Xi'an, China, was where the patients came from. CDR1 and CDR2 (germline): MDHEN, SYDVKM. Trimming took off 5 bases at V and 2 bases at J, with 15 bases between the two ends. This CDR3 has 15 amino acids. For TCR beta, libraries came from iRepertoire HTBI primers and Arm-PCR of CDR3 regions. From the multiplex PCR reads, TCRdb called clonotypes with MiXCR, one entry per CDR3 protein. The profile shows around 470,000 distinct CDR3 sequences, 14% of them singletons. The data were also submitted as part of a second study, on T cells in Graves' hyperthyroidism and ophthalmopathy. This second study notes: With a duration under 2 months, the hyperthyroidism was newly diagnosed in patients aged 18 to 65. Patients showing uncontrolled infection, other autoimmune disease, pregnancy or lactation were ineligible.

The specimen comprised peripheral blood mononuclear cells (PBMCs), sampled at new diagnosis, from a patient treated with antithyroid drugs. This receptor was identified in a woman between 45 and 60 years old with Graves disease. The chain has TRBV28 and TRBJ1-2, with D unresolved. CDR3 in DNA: TGTGCCAGCAGTAGCGACAAAGCTTTAAACTATGGCTACACCTTC. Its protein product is CASSSDKALNYGYTF.